The clone carrying this T cell receptor (beta chain) was seen just once. J was trimmed by 0 bases and V by 3 bases; bases with no gene match: 13. The CDR3 extends over 18 amino acids. Germline CDR1 and CDR2: SGHRS and YFSETQ. As handled by the study authors: Researchers report that nucleated cell counts were estimated from reference gene primer amplification. Clones were sequenced by immunoSEQ multiplex PCR, and TCRdb holds only the in-frame ones, with some missing. The DNA gave D and trimming, while V, J and clone size come from that table. There are roughly 120,000 clones in the sample; roughly 85% occur only once, and 4% to 5% lies in the top ten. The record originates from a study of blood T cell repertoires in COVID-19.

This chain links TRBV5-1 with TRBJ1-1; 8 nucleotides agree with TRBD1. The sequencing input was peripheral blood. This receptor was obtained from a human donor in a cohort sampled during active COVID-19. CDR3 DNA: TGCGCCAGCAGCTCCGGGGGAGACAGGGGCGGGATGAACACTGAAGCTTTCTTT. Translated, it gives CASSSGGDRGGMNTEAFF.